Following are 30 T cell receptor beta chains from one sample sequenced in a study of response to subunit inactivated influenza vaccine. TCRdb re-analysed the RT-PCR reads in MiXCR, keeping a single row per CDR3 protein. The data show 290,000 or so distinct CDR3 sequences, about 20% seen once. The sequencing used PBMCs from blood, collected 21 months after vaccination. Receptors originate from a man in his fifties or sixties who received an inactivated influenza vaccine.

This clonotype was seen a few times. No DNA is shown, since the ends of the CDR3 on it are uncertain; the CDR3 is the one TCRdb lists. The rearrangement uses TRBV10-3 and TRBJ1-1; the tabulated D call, TRBD1, remains unverified against the DNA. The CDR3 extends over 13 residues, inclusive of both ends. Germline V gene lookup returns CDR1 ENHRY and CDR2 SYGVKD. CDR3 amino acids: CAISEGWGRGTFF.

This chain connects TRBV5-1 to TRBJ1-1; a possible D gene is TRBD1 (5 bases). CDR1 and CDR2 (germline): SGHRS, YFSETQ. Deletions cut 4 bases from V and 7 bases from J, with 11 bases between. The CDR3 is 12 amino acids. In DNA, the CDR3 is TGCGCCAGCAGCATCGCAGGGAGTGAAGCTTTCTTT. This encodes CASSIAGSEAFF.

This clonotype was seen a handful of times. The rearrangement links TRBV20-1 to TRBJ1-2; D might be TRBD1 (6 bases). This CDR3 is built from 16 residues. CDR1 and CDR2 from the germline V gene are DFQATT and SNEGSKA (reference sequence). V lost 0 bases to trimming and J lost 7 bases, with 21 bases between them. CDR3: CSARDLTGQSSGGYTF. The CDR3 region has the DNA TGCAGTGCTAGAGATTTGACAGGTCAATCCTCGGGTGGCTACACCTTC.

The chain employs TRBV11-1 and TRBJ2-1; 13 bases line up with TRBD2. Germline CDR1 and CDR2: SGHAT and FQDESV (reference sequence). J gave up 8 bases and V 5 bases, and 15 bases lay outside the gene matches. The CDR3 has 18 amino acids. The CDR3: CASSPEIGTSGDSYEQFF. The DNA of the CDR3 is TGTGCCAGCAGCCCGGAGATCGGGACTAGCGGGGATAGCTATGAGCAGTTCTTC.

V usage is TRBV5-1 and J usage is TRBJ2-7; possible D gene TRBD2, 5 bases. Germline values: CDR1 SGHRS, CDR2 YFSETQ. V was trimmed by 2 bases and J by 0 bases, leaving 9 bases between them. The CDR3 spans 14 residues. The CDR3 nucleotides are TGCGCCAGCAGCTTCCGGGGAAGCTCCTACGAGCAGTACTTC. Translation gives CASSFRGSSYEQYF.

The rearrangement links TRBV11-3 to TRBJ2-1, with D tentatively TRBD1 (5 bases). Between the trimmed V and J ends, which lost 1 base and 9 bases, there was a span of 13 bases. The germline CDR1 and CDR2 sequences are SGHNT and YENEEA. The CDR3 extends over 14 amino acids. CDR3 bases: TGTGCCAGCAGCTTAGGAGGTCAGGGCAGTGAGCAGTTCTTC. Residues: CASSLGGQGSEQFF.

This clonotype was seen a few times. The J gene is TRBJ1-6, the V gene TRBV12-3 or TRBV12-4, with TRBD1 as a possible D gene (6 bases). There are 13 residues in the CDR3. The V gene lost 2 bases and the J gene lost 10 bases, with 9 bases spanning the gap. For the CDR3, the DNA is TGTGCCAGCAGTTTAACAGGGATATCACCCCTCCACTTT. It translates to CASSLTGISPLHF.

The genes are TRBV3-1 and TRBJ1-5, with TRBD1 matching over 9 bases. Trimming removed 9 bases from V and 6 bases from J; junction bases left unmatched: 6. The CDR3 spans 13 residues. Germline V gene data show CDR1 as LGHDT and CDR2 as YNNKEL (reference sequence). DNA of the CDR3: TGTGCCAGTGGGACAGGGAAATTTCAGCCCCAGCATTTT. Encoded protein: CASGTGKFQPQHF.

V is TRBV5-6 and J is TRBJ1-1; D not resolved. Germline V gives CDR1 SGHDT, CDR2 YYEEEE. This CDR3 region has 12 residues. Trimming shortened V by 8 bases and J by 6 bases, and 14 bases separated the two germline ends. The CDR3 DNA sequence: TGTGCCAGGAGCCTCGGAACGGCTGAAGCTTTCTTT. Its translation: CARSLGTAEAFF.

Only a few counts were recorded for this clonotype. The chain employs TRBV4-1 and TRBJ1-1, with D perhaps TRBD1 (6 bases). Trimming took 3 bases from V and 4 from J, leaving 15 bases between them. Per germline, CDR1 MGHRA and CDR2 YSYEKL. The CDR3 has 15 amino acids. CDR3 loop: CASSQEGGLSTEAFF. The CDR3 DNA reads TGCGCCAGCAGCCAGGAGGGGGGCCTTAGCACTGAAGCTTTCTTT.

The CDR3 reads CASSGPGTTTEAFF. The CDR3, as DNA: TGCGCCAGCAGCGGGCCCGGGACAACAACTGAAGCTTTCTTT. The rearrangement uses TRBV5-1 and TRBJ1-1; TRBD1 might be the D (6 bases). This CDR3 is built from 14 residues. V lost 4 bases and J lost 5, with 15 bases in between. Germline loops: CDR1 SGHRS, CDR2 YFSETQ.

The J gene is TRBJ2-3, the V gene TRBV29-1; D might be TRBD1 (5 bases). V lost 6 bases, J lost 2 bases, and 12 bases lay in between. Germline values: CDR1 SQVTM, CDR2 ANQGSEA. This CDR3 contains 13 residues. The CDR3 sequence: CSVVGQTTDTQYF. CDR3 bases: TGCAGCGTCGTGGGGCAGACCACAGATACGCAGTATTTT.

This clonotype turned up a few times. The rearrangement links TRBV2 to TRBJ2-6, with 8 bases identical to TRBD1. V shed 1 base, J shed 0 bases, and the junction held 2 bases outside the gene matches. This CDR3 comprises 17 residues. CDR1 is SNHLY and CDR2 is FYNNEI in the germline V gene. The CDR3 protein is CASSEGTGSSGANVLTF. CDR3 nucleotides: TGTGCCAGCAGTGAAGGGACAGGGAGCTCTGGGGCCAACGTCCTGACTTTC. The entire variable domain, with the rest obtained from reference TRBV2 and TRBJ2-6, is as follows: EPEVTQTPSHQVTQMGQEVILRCVPISNHLYFYWYRQILGQKVEFLVSFYNNEISEKSEIFDDQFSVERPDGSNFTLKIRSTKLEDSAMYFCASSEGTGSSGANVLTFGAGSRLTVL.

This chain links TRBV4-3 with TRBJ1-5; D uncertain. Trimming stripped 0 bases from V and 7 bases from J, with 13 bases between. The CDR3 contains 15 residues. The germline V gene has CDR1 LGHNA and CDR2 YSLEER. The CDR3 region is CASSQDAAADQPQHF. CDR3 nucleotide sequence: TGCGCCAGCAGCCAAGATGCGGCAGCCGACCAGCCCCAGCATTTT.

This clonotype was seen many times. V and J are TRBV12-3 or TRBV12-4 and TRBJ1-2; 9 bases map to TRBD1. CDR3 length equals 14 residues. V dropped 6 bases and J dropped 5; count of bases not matched to a gene: 7. CDR3 bases: TGTGCCAGCAGCCTCGACAGGGGGAGTTATGGCTACACCTTC. It codes for CASSLDRGSYGYTF.

There are a few counts of this clonotype. The rearrangement links TRBV20-1 to TRBJ1-6; perhaps TRBD1 as D (5 bases). Germline assignment: CDR1 DFQATT and CDR2 SNEGSKA (reference sequence). V was pared by 3 bases and J by 7 bases, with 7 bases between. The CDR3 extends over 12 amino acids. For the CDR3, the DNA is TGCAGTGCTAGGGGGGTAAATTCACCCCTCCACTTT. Translated: CSARGVNSPLHF.

This clonotype was seen a few times. The rearrangement uses TRBV19 and TRBJ1-6, with 7 positions matching TRBD1. Germline-derived CDR1 and CDR2 are LNHDA and SQIVND (reference sequence). Unmatched junction bases numbered 4, after V lost 4 bases and J lost 7 bases. The CDR3 covers 14 residues. For the CDR3, the DNA is TGTGCCAGTAGTACGGGACAGAAGAATTCACCCCTCCACTTT. Amino acids: CASSTGQKNSPLHF.

This sequence joins TRBV28 and TRBJ2-5, with 9 bases fitting TRBD1. The length of the CDR3 is 15 residues. With 10 bases clipped from V and 4 bases from J, the junction kept 13 bases outside the gene matches. Germline CDR1 MDHEN, CDR2 SYDVKM. The CDR3: CATSQPPGQGETQYF. CDR3 nucleotides: TGTGCCACCAGCCAACCTCCGGGACAGGGAGAGACCCAGTACTTC.

At least ten counts were recorded for this clonotype. J is TRBJ1-4 and V is TRBV7-8; 10 bases are a match to TRBD1. V lost 5 bases and J lost 8; bases outside the gene matches: 11. Germline V lookup: CDR1 SGHVS, CDR2 FQNEAQ. The CDR3 is made up of 16 amino acids. The CDR3 reads CASSPPNDRGLEKLFF. Written as DNA, the CDR3 is TGTGCCAGCAGCCCCCCCAACGACAGGGGGCTAGAAAAACTGTTTTTT.

This clonotype was detected a few times. The chain links TRBV5-1 to TRBJ2-1, with D tentatively TRBD2 (5 bases). Per germline, CDR1 SGHRS and CDR2 YFSETQ. CDR3 length: 15 amino acids. Between the trimmed V and J ends, which lost 4 bases and 6 bases, there was a span of 17 bases. The CDR3 sequence is CASSLGSAHGNEQFF. The CDR3 DNA sequence: TGCGCCAGCAGCCTGGGGAGTGCGCACGGCAATGAGCAGTTCTTC.

The rearrangement joins TRBV5-6 to TRBJ2-5; D not resolved. The V and J ends lost 2 bases and 11 bases respectively, with 10 bases between them. The CDR3 runs to 11 residues. CDR1 is SGHDT and CDR2 is YYEEEE in the germline V gene. CDR3 sequence (DNA): TGTGCCAGCAGCTTTGGGGATTCTCAGTACTTC. This translates into CASSFGDSQYF.

This clonotype was counted many times. This chain connects TRBV4-3 to TRBJ1-2; tentatively, D is TRBD1 (5 bases). Per the germline V gene, CDR1 is LGHNA and CDR2 is YSLEER. The V end lost 0 bases, the J end lost 2 bases, and 13 bases lay between the germline ends. The CDR3 covers 16 residues. DNA for the CDR3: TGCGCCAGCAGCCAAGAGGTACTCCAGGGAAACTATGGCTACACCTTC. As protein: CASSQEVLQGNYGYTF.

The rearrangement uses TRBV5-1 and TRBJ1-6, with 7 bases that match TRBD1. In germline, CDR1 is SGHRS, CDR2 YFSETQ. V shed 2 bases and J 7 bases; nucleotides not matched to a gene: 6. The CDR3 loop spans 15 amino acids. The CDR3 bases are TGCGCCAGCAGCTTACAGGGACAGCGGAATTCACCCCTCCACTTT. This codes for CASSLQGQRNSPLHF. Full variable domain (outside the CDR3, taken from reference TRBV5-1 and TRBJ1-6): KAGVTQTPRYLIKTRGQQVTLSCSPISGHRSVSWYQQTPGQGLQFLFEYFSETQRNKGNFPGRFSGRQFSNSRSEMNVSTLELGDSALYLCASSLQGQRNSPLHFGNGTRLTVT.

This clonotype was found a few times. The chain carries TRBV2 and TRBJ1-5, with a possible D match to TRBD1 (5 bases). Trimming cost V 2 bases and J 7 bases, with 9 bases left between them. The CDR3 is 13 residues long. The germline CDR1 and CDR2 sequences are SNHLY and FYNNEI. The CDR3 spells CASSETRDQPQHF. CDR3 nucleotide sequence: TGTGCCAGCAGTGAAACCAGGGACCAGCCCCAGCATTTT.

The sample holds a few counts of this clonotype. The chain carries TRBV7-9 and TRBJ1-5, with D possibly being TRBD1 (6 bases). CDR3 length: 13 residues. CDR1 is SEHNR, CDR2 FQNEAQ, per germline (reference sequence). V was clipped by 7 bases and J by 3 bases, with 10 bases between them. The CDR3: CASTQGYNQPQHF. The CDR3 nucleotides are TGTGCCAGCACGCAGGGGTACAATCAGCCCCAGCATTTT.

This clonotype was counted between two and nine times. CDR3 nucleotide sequence: TGCGCCAGCAGCTTGGACGGGACAGGGCTAAGGGGCTACACCTTC. It yields the protein CASSLDGTGLRGYTF. This chain uses TRBV5-1 with TRBJ1-2; 9 bases align to TRBD1. Germline CDR1 is SGHRS and CDR2 is YFSETQ. This CDR3 has 15 residues. V was clipped by 0 bases and J by 8 bases; unmatched bases: 8.

The chain is built from TRBV3-1 and TRBJ1-5; 7 bases align to TRBD1. Germline CDR1 LGHDT, CDR2 YNNKEL (reference sequence). The CDR3 sequence is 17 residues long. The junction had 9 bases not matched to a gene; V was cut back by 0 bases and J by 4 bases. CDR3 in DNA: TGTGCCAGCAGCCAAGACTCAACAGGGGTTGGGAATCAGCCCCAGCATTTT. Its protein is CASSQDSTGVGNQPQHF.

This clonotype was picked up one time. The chain couples TRBV24-1 to TRBJ2-3; D is possibly TRBD1 (5 bases). The CDR3 totals 14 residues. The V end was cut by 5 bases, the J end by 0 bases, with 8 bases between. Germline CDR1 reads KGHDR; CDR2 reads SFDVKD. The chain's CDR3 is CATSVSGSTDTQYF. The CDR3 nucleotides are TGTGCCACCAGTGTTTCAGGGAGCACAGATACGCAGTATTTT.

This clonotype was counted ten times or more. V is TRBV2 and J is TRBJ2-1; 10 bases agree with TRBD1. Per germline, CDR1 SNHLY and CDR2 FYNNEI. CDR3 length: 16 amino acids. V was pared by 3 bases and J by 8 bases, with 10 bases of the junction left unmatched. The CDR3 nucleotides read TGTGCCAGCAGTGAGCCGGGACAGGGGCCCCTCCATGAGCAGTTCTTC. Protein sequence: CASSEPGQGPLHEQFF.

Only a few counts were recorded for this clonotype. This rearrangement joins TRBV4-3 to TRBJ1-3; D uncertain. The V gene's germline CDR1 is LGHNA and CDR2 YSLEER. The CDR3 length is 14 residues. The V end lost 6 bases, the J end lost 4 bases, and 13 bases lay between the germline ends. The CDR3: CASSLAMGGNTIYF. The CDR3 nucleotides read TGCGCCAGCAGTCTAGCTATGGGCGGAAACACCATATATTTT.